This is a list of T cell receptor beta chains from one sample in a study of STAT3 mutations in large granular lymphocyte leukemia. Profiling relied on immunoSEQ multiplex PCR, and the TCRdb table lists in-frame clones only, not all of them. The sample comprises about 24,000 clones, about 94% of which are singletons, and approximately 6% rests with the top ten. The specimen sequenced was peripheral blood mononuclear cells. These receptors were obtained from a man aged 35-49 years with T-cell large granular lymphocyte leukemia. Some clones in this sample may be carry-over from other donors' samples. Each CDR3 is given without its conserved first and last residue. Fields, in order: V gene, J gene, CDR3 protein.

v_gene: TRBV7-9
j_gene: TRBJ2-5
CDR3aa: ASSSGLAGAGRTQY

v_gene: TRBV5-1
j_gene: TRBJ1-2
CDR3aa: ASSGRDLGMDYGYT

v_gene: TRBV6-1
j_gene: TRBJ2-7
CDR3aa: ASSLTGGPD

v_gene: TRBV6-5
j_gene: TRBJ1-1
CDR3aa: ASSYTPHMNTEAF

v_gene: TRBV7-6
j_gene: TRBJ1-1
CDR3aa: ASSLEAVNTEAF

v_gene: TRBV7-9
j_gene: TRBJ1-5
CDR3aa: ASSRAGDGISNQPQH

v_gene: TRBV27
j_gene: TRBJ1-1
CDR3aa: ASSWGGRNTEAF

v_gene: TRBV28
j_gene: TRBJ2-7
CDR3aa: ASSSRTGASYEQY

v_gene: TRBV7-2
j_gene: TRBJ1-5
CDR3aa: ASSFKGVDNQPQH

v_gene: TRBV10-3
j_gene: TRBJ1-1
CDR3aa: AISDGTEAF

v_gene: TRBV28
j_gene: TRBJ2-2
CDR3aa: ASSGPNTGELF

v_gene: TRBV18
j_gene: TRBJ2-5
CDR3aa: ASKRQEETQY

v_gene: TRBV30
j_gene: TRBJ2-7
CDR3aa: AWRGGQGRTYEQY

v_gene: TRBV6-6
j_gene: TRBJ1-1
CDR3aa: ASSYLQGVGTEAF

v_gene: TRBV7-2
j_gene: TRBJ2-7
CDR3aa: ASSAGPNSYEQY

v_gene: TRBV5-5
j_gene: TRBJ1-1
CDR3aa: ASSVAGLNTEAF

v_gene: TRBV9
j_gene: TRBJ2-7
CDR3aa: ASSVGAGYEQY

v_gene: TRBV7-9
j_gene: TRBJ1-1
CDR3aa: ASRRTVGAF

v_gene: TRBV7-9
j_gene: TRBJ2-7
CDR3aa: ASTSAAGSYEQY

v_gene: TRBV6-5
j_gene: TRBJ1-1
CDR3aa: ASSHRDRASEAF

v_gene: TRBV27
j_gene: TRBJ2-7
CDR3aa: ASSSRTGAYEQY

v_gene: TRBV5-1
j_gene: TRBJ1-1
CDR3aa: ASSATGDTEAF

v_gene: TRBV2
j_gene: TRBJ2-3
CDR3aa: ASRTPGQSTDTQY

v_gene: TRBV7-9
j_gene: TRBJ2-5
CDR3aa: ASSYRQDEETQY

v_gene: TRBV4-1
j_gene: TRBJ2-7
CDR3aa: ASSLGSFISEQY

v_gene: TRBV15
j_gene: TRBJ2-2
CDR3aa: ATSFFRNTGELF

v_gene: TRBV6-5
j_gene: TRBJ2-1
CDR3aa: ASSTLAGGYNEQF

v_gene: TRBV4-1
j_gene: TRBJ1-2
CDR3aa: ASSQDITGTAGYT